Detailed here is one T cell receptor beta chain. What it recognizes is unknown. The data were taken from a study of glioma-infiltrating T cells after dendritic cell vaccination. General study points: Longer survival after dendritic cell vaccination followed higher pretreatment TIL content.

The primer mix had 60 V beta and 13 J beta primers. The method was immunoSEQ multiplex PCR; TCRdb's version includes in-frame clones alone and lacks a portion of them. The profile covers 50,000 to 60,000 clones, with just under 85% appearing a single time and around a sixth taken by the ten largest. Time point described: after dendritic cell vaccination, including at tumor progression/relapse. V was clipped by 7 bases and J by 8 bases, with 26 bases between them. This CDR3 has 15 amino acids. Germline V gene sequence: CDR1 SQVTM, CDR2 ANQGSEA. Sequenced material: blood, taken after dendritic cell vaccination. This rearrangement joins TRBV29-1 to TRBJ1-2; tentatively, D is TRBD1 (5 bases). This clonotype originated in a human donor with glioblastoma. CDR3 protein: CSAEVRSGGARGYTF. CDR3 in DNA: TGCAGCGCCGAGGTACGTTCGGGGGGAGCGCGCGGCTACACCTTC.